What follows describes a single T cell receptor (beta chain). Its antigen is as yet unknown. Germline V gives CDR1 LNHDA, CDR2 SQIVND (reference sequence). This CDR3 is built from 13 residues. V was cut by 3 bases and J by 4 bases, with 9 bases left in between. The table came from immunoSEQ multiplex PCR; TCRdb's copy has only in-frame clones and leaves some out. The sample includes under 95,000 clones, around nine tenths of them seen just once. The sample is drawn from a study of T cell responses to AZD1222 COVID-19 vaccine. Findings of the study overall: Researchers took repertoire samples only after the peak T cell response had come.

Researchers grouped second doses given at about 4 or about 12 weeks into one pool. V gene TRBV19 combines with J gene TRBJ1-2, with a weak D call TRBD1 (5 bases). Specimen: peripheral blood, collected 28 days after the second AZD1222 dose. The source of this sequence is an adult who received the AZD1222 COVID-19 vaccine. CDR3 protein: CASSIGQLYGYTF. Written as DNA, the CDR3 is TGTGCCAGTAGTATCGGACAACTCTATGGCTACACCTTC.